A single sample gave rise to the 13 T cell receptor beta chains below, sequenced in a study of blood T cell repertoires in COVID-19. Generated by immunoSEQ multiplex PCR, the TCRdb table keeps only in-frame clones and is missing some. The data hold about 150,000 clones, with more than 65% observed a single time. The sample comprised peripheral blood. These receptors were taken from a man aged 55-75 years with acute or convalescent COVID-19.

The V gene is TRBV11-2, the J gene TRBJ2-7; TRBD2 agrees at 11 bases. The V gene's germline CDR1 is SGHAT and CDR2 FQNNGV. The trim removed 4 bases at V and 3 bases at J, leaving 5 bases unmatched. The CDR3 has 15 amino acids. Here the CDR3 DNA reads TGTGCCAGCAGCTGGGGACTAGCGGAGCTCTACGAGCAGTACTTC. Translated, it gives CASSWGLAELYEQYF.

Points on this clone: This sample includes further DNA sequences coding for the same CDR3. The chain has TRBV5-1 and TRBJ1-2, with 9 bases identical to TRBD1. The length of the CDR3 is 13 residues. V shed 3 bases and J 4 bases; nucleotides not matched to a gene: 1. Per the germline V gene, CDR1 is SGHRS and CDR2 is YFSETQ. CDR3 nucleotide sequence: TGCGCCAGCAGCTCGGGACAGGGCTATGGCTACACCTTC. Translation gives CASSSGQGYGYTF. The full variable domain, its missing parts supplied by reference TRBV5-1 and TRBJ1-2, is KAGVTQTPRYLIKTRGQQVTLSCSPISGHRSVSWYQQTPGQGLQFLFEYFSETQRNKGNFPGRFSGRQFSNSRSEMNVSTLELGDSALYLCASSSGQGYGYTFGSGTRLTVV.

A single count supports this clone. The rearrangement joins TRBV24-1 to TRBJ2-7; D possibly corresponds to TRBD1 (5 bases). The germline gives CDR1 KGHDR, CDR2 SFDVKD. The CDR3 has 13 amino acids. V lost 4 bases and J lost 5, with 11 bases in between. CDR3 region: CATSDEQANEQYF. The CDR3 coding sequence is TGTGCCACCAGTGACGAACAGGCTAACGAGCAGTACTTC.

As for this clone: Other DNA sequences in this specimen translate into the identical CDR3. The rearrangement uses TRBV6-5 and TRBJ2-3; perhaps TRBD2 as D (6 bases). Trimming left V 0 bases short and J 2 bases short, with 9 bases between. Germline assignment: CDR1 MNHEY and CDR2 SVGAGI. This CDR3 is built from 15 residues. This CDR3 is CASSYSGLPTDTQYF. The CDR3 bases are TGTGCCAGCAGTTACTCGGGACTCCCCACAGATACGCAGTATTTT.

V is TRBV9 and J is TRBJ1-3; TRBD1 might be the D (5 bases). The CDR3 sequence is 14 residues long. Germline V gene data show CDR1 as SGDLS and CDR2 as YYNGEE. V lost 1 base, J lost 3 bases, and 8 bases lay in between. The CDR3 protein is CASSVLGGGNTIYF. CDR3 DNA sequence: TGTGCCAGCAGCGTATTGGGGGGTGGAAACACCATATATTTT.

The chain carries TRBV12-5 and TRBJ1-4; 8 nucleotides match TRBD1. The V and J ends lost 5 bases and 1 base, in that order; junction bases with no gene match: 3. Germline loops: CDR1 LGHNT, CDR2 FRNRAP. The CDR3 has 15 residues. The CDR3: CASGPGQGTNEKLFF. CDR3 DNA: TGTGCTAGTGGTCCAGGACAGGGAACTAATGAAAAACTGTTTTTT.

This chain uses TRBV6-6 with TRBJ2-5, with 9 bases lining up with TRBD2. The CDR3 runs 16 residues. V was pared by 5 bases and J by 0 bases, with 7 bases of the junction left unmatched. From germline, CDR1 is MNHNY and CDR2 SVGAGI (reference sequence). The CDR3 reads CASSPLAGNNQETQYF. In DNA, the CDR3 is TGTGCCAGCAGTCCACTAGCGGGTAACAACCAAGAGACCCAGTACTTC.

This chain joins TRBV7-9 and TRBJ1-1, with a possible D match to TRBD1 (6 bases). The V gene lost 2 bases and the J gene lost 0 bases, with 16 bases spanning the gap. Germline-derived CDR1 and CDR2 are SEHNR and FQNEAQ (reference sequence). The CDR3 consists of 17 residues. The CDR3 reads CASSLSHRAYMNTEAFF. In nucleotides, the CDR3 is TGTGCCAGCAGCTTATCACACAGGGCATACATGAACACTGAAGCTTTCTTT.

The chain is built from TRBV6-1 and TRBJ2-7; 7 nucleotides agree with TRBD1. CDR3 length: 13 residues. CDR1 is MNHNS, CDR2 SASEGT, per germline. The V and J ends lost 3 bases and 1 base, in that order; junction bases with no gene match: 0. CDR3 sequence (DNA): TGTGCCAGCAGTGAGACAGGGTCCTACGAGCAGTACTTC. This gives the protein CASSETGSYEQYF.

Only one count was recorded for this clone. This rearrangement joins TRBV5-5 to TRBJ1-2; 7 nucleotides align to TRBD1. CDR1 and CDR2 from the germline V gene are SGHKS and YYEKEE (reference sequence). Trimming at V came to 1 base and at J to 2 bases, leaving 5 bases not matched to a gene. This CDR3 region has 15 residues. CDR3 residues: CASSLMDRRNYGYTF. The CDR3 region has the DNA TGTGCCAGCAGCTTGATGGACAGGCGAAACTATGGCTACACCTTC.

The genes are TRBV6-4 and TRBJ2-3, with TRBD1 as a possible D gene (6 bases). The CDR3 runs 11 residues. V was pared by 5 bases and J by 7 bases, with 7 bases between. Germline-derived CDR1 and CDR2 are MRHNA and SNTAGT. Written as DNA, the CDR3 is TGTGCCAGCAGTACAGGGAATACGCAGTATTTT. Encoded protein: CASSTGNTQYF.

This clone has only a few counts. The chain combines TRBV5-1 with TRBJ1-1, with TRBD1 as a possible D gene (5 bases). V was cut by 4 bases and J by 1 base, with 11 bases left in between. The CDR3 spans 14 residues. CDR1 is SGHRS, CDR2 YFSETQ, per germline. The CDR3: CASSPFDRNTEAFF. The CDR3 DNA sequence: TGCGCCAGCAGCCCCTTTGACAGGAACACTGAAGCTTTCTTT. The full variable domain, its missing parts supplied by reference TRBV5-1 and TRBJ1-1, is KAGVTQTPRYLIKTRGQQVTLSCSPISGHRSVSWYQQTPGQGLQFLFEYFSETQRNKGNFPGRFSGRQFSNSRSEMNVSTLELGDSALYLCASSPFDRNTEAFFGQGTRLTVV.

V usage is TRBV7-9 and J usage is TRBJ1-4; the D gene is possibly TRBD1 (5 bases). The CDR3 sequence is 14 residues long. Germline CDR1 SEHNR, CDR2 FQNEAQ (reference sequence). Trimming shortened V by 1 base and J by 7 bases, and 10 bases separated the two germline ends. Here the CDR3 DNA reads TGTGCCAGCAGCTTAGGACAGTCCGGTGAAAAACTGTTTTTT. It yields the protein CASSLGQSGEKLFF.